This T cell receptor (beta chain) derives from a study of response to subunit inactivated influenza vaccine. Overall study results and limits: Only a handful of new T cells, the authors suggested, are recruited with each seasonal influenza vaccination.

This clonotype was detected only a few times. The target antigen is unknown. After removal of 6 bases from V and 2 bases from J, the junction contained 6 bases not matched to a gene. The CDR3 is made up of 14 amino acids. In germline, CDR1 is KGHDR, CDR2 SFDVKD. TCRdb fed the RT-PCR reads into MiXCR, producing one record per CDR3 protein. Among more than 150,000 distinct CDR3 sequences, about 10% were seen once, and the ten largest hold roughly 33%. The chain joins TRBV24-1 to TRBJ2-7, with 7 positions matching TRBD1. The sequenced sample was CD8+ T cells sorted from PBMCs, obtained around 25 months after vaccination. The receptor comes from a man between 50 and 70 years old who received an inactivated influenza vaccine. The CDR3 is CATSSQGEAYEQYF. The DNA for the CDR3 is TGTGCCACCAGTTCTCAGGGGGAAGCCTACGAGCAGTACTTC.